These T cell receptor beta chains were read from a single sample in a study of T cells in Graves' hyperthyroidism and ophthalmopathy. MiXCR, applied by TCRdb to the multiplex PCR reads, yields one record per CDR3 protein. Among some 690,000 distinct CDR3 sequences listed, roughly 17% were seen once. Material: blood. The receptors derive from a man between 45 and 60 years old with Graves' hyperthyroidism. Each CDR3 is given with its conserved first and last residue. D genes are given only for firm matches. Part of the rows lack a size; the others show once, few, many or a class for expanded clones.

clone_size j_call d_call v_call cdr3_aa cdr3_nt
- TRBJ1-1 - TRBV19 CASSMTGVGRNTEAFF TGTGCCAGTAGTATGACTGGAGTGGGCAGGAACACTGAAGCTTTCTTT
- TRBJ2-5 - TRBV11-2 CASSSLKGSETQYF TGTGCCAGCAGCTCGCTGAAGGGATCCGAGACCCAGTACTTC
many TRBJ2-2 - TRBV6-2/TRBV6-3 CASIQMGAGELFF TGTGCCAGCATCCAAATGGGTGCCGGGGAGCTGTTTTTT
many TRBJ1-5 TRBD1 TRBV12-3/TRBV12-4 CASSSTGGLQPQHF TGTGCCAGCAGTTCGACAGGGGGGCTTCAGCCCCAGCATTTT
few TRBJ2-3 TRBD2 TRBV19 CASSILAGASTDTQYF TGTGCCAGTAGTATCCTAGCGGGAGCTAGCACAGATACGCAGTATTTT
few TRBJ1-4 - TRBV19 CASSIDSAGAEKLFF TGTGCCAGTAGTATAGATTCGGCGGGCGCTGAAAAACTGTTTTTT
- TRBJ1-2 - TRBV30 CAWSVIQGHGGYTF TGTGCCTGGAGTGTCATCCAGGGACATGGCGGCTACACCTTC
few TRBJ2-1 TRBD1 TRBV10-3 CAISDTPGQGSPSSYNEQFF TGTGCCATCAGCGACACTCCGGGACAGGGGTCGCCCAGCTCCTACAATGAGCAGTTCTTC
many TRBJ1-2 - TRBV2 CASSDSRVDYGCTF TGTGCCAGCAGCGATAGCAGGGTGGACTATGGCTGCACCTTC
many TRBJ2-7 - TRBV2 CASSWVGNEQYF TGTGCCAGCAGCTGGGTTGGGAACGAGCAGTACTTC
many TRBJ2-2 TRBD2 TRBV28 CASSPPGLAGVNTGELFF TGTGCCAGCAGTCCACCGGGACTAGCGGGAGTGAACACCGGGGAGCTGTTTTTT
few TRBJ1-4 - TRBV29-1 CSVPDAANEKLFF TGCAGCGTTCCTGATGCGGCTAATGAAAAACTGTTTTTT
- TRBJ1-3 - TRBV5-1 CASSFAPLSGNTIYF TGCGCCAGCAGCTTTGCACCCCTCTCTGGAAACACCATATATTTT
- TRBJ2-7 - TRBV20-1 CSAPQGNEQYF TGCAGTGCTCCCCAGGGCAACGAGCAGTACTTC
- TRBJ2-7 - TRBV30 CAWTRWVRDYEQYF TGTGCCTGGACTCGGTGGGTAAGGGACTACGAGCAGTACTTC
few TRBJ2-7 - TRBV13 CASSSRTWDHEQYF TGTGCCAGCAGCTCCAGGACATGGGATCACGAGCAGTACTTC
few TRBJ1-1 - TRBV19 CASSIYRTTDTEAFF TGTGCCAGTAGTATTTACCGAACCACGGACACTGAAGCTTTCTTT
- TRBJ1-5 - TRBV20-1 CSAGGRLSGVLNQPQHF TGCAGTGCTGGAGGTCGGTTGTCGGGGGTACTCAATCAGCCCCAGCATTTT
many TRBJ2-7 - TRBV6-2/TRBV6-3 CASSYTGSTYEQYF TGTGCCAGCAGTTACACCGGGAGCACCTACGAGCAGTACTTC
many TRBJ1-4 TRBD1 TRBV10-3 CAISPTGDSEKLFF TGTGCCATCAGCCCCACAGGGGATAGTGAAAAACTGTTTTTT
few TRBJ2-2 TRBD2 TRBV24-1 CATSSGKYTGELFF TGTGCCACCAGCAGCGGGAAGTACACCGGGGAGCTGTTTTTT
few TRBJ2-1 - TRBV2 CASSAGYSNEQFF TGTGCCAGCAGTGCCGGGTACAGCAATGAGCAGTTCTTC
few TRBJ2-1 TRBD2 TRBV24-1 CATSGGLAGGPQDEQFF TGTGCCACCAGTGGCGGACTAGCGGGAGGGCCTCAGGATGAGCAGTTCTTC
- TRBJ1-1 - TRBV3-1 CASSAWDLGEAFF TGTGCCAGCAGCGCATGGGACCTTGGGGAAGCTTTCTTT
- TRBJ1-2 TRBD1 TRBV29-1 CSAGQGLNGYTF TGCAGCGCGGGACAGGGGTTGAATGGCTACACCTTC
- TRBJ1-2 - TRBV6-2/TRBV6-3 CASSYVISDGYTF TGTGCCAGCAGTTACGTTATAAGTGACGGCTACACCTTC
many TRBJ2-3 - TRBV29-1 CSISGEGTDTQYF TGCAGCATTAGCGGTGAGGGCACAGATACGCAGTATTTT
many TRBJ2-1 TRBD2 TRBV20-1 CSARDRGLARINEQFF TGCAGTGCTAGAGATCGGGGACTAGCGAGGATCAATGAGCAGTTCTTC
few TRBJ2-7 - TRBV4-1 CASSRQVATYEQYF TGCGCCAGCAGCCGACAGGTCGCAACCTACGAGCAGTACTTC
few TRBJ2-1 - TRBV24-1 CATSDLYRGNEQFF TGTGCCACCAGTGATTTATACCGCGGAAATGAGCAGTTCTTC
- TRBJ1-2 TRBD1 TRBV29-1 CSTWGQGAFYGYTF TGCAGCACGTGGGGGCAGGGGGCTTTCTATGGCTACACCTTC
many TRBJ2-1 TRBD2 TRBV30 CAWSVLAGGLYEQFF TGTGCCTGGAGTGTACTAGCGGGAGGTCTGTATGAGCAGTTCTTC